Listed here are 30 T cell receptor beta chains from one sample, sequenced in a study of blood T cell repertoires in COVID-19. The assay was immunoSEQ multiplex PCR, and TCRdb's table has in-frame clones only and misses some. The data show more than 140,000 clones, about 86% seen once. Sequences were obtained from peripheral blood. These receptors all come from a woman aged 55-69 years with acute or convalescent COVID-19.

The chain couples TRBV28 to TRBJ1-1; D ambiguous. From germline, CDR1 is MDHEN and CDR2 SYDVKM. There are 11 residues in the CDR3. Trimming pared 6 bases from V and 6 bases from J, leaving 8 bases between. CDR3 nucleotides: TGTGCCAGCAGGGAGCATCCTGAAGCTTTCTTT. Amino acid sequence: CASREHPEAFF.

This clone was detected only a few times. The sample contains more than one DNA sequence encoding this CDR3. The chain carries TRBV2 and TRBJ1-5, with 9 bases matching TRBD1. The germline gives CDR1 SNHLY, CDR2 FYNNEI. V shed 7 bases, J shed 4 bases, and the junction held 5 bases outside the gene matches. The CDR3 has 14 residues. The DNA of the CDR3 is TGTGCCAGCAACCCGGGACAGGGTAATCAGCCCCAGCATTTT. It yields the protein CASNPGQGNQPQHF.

The chain joins TRBV28 to TRBJ1-5; D remains ambiguous. Germline V lookup: CDR1 MDHEN, CDR2 SYDVKM. The CDR3 is 14 amino acids. Trimming removed 8 bases from V and 5 bases from J, with 16 bases in between. CDR3 residues: CASALHQRYQPQHF. Written as DNA, the CDR3 is TGTGCCAGCGCCCTTCATCAGCGATATCAGCCCCAGCATTTT. Full variable domain (missing parts from reference TRBV28 and TRBJ1-5): DVKVTQSSRYLVKRTGEKVFLECVQDMDHENMFWYRQDPGLGLRLIYFSYDVKMKEKGDIPEGYSVSREKKERFSLILESASTNQTSMYLCASALHQRYQPQHFGDGTRLSIL.

This clone was found once. CDR3 amino acids: CASSFEGVSGNTIYF. Here the CDR3 DNA reads TGCGCCAGCAGCTTTGAAGGAGTCTCTGGAAACACCATATATTTT. The chain is built from TRBV5-1 and TRBJ2-2; D ambiguous. TRBJ1-3 explains the end of the DNA better; the J call may be wrong. This CDR3 is built from 15 residues. CDR1 and CDR2 from the germline V gene are SGHRS and YFSETQ.

The gene calls are TRBV9 and TRBJ2-7; D is uncertain. The CDR3 length is 15 residues. The V end was cut by 4 bases, the J end by 1 base, with 15 bases between. Germline CDR1 reads SGDLS; CDR2 reads YYNGEE. The CDR3 is CASSITELPSYEQYF. The CDR3 DNA reads TGTGCCAGCAGCATCACAGAGTTACCTTCCTACGAGCAGTACTTC.

J is TRBJ2-1 and V is TRBV7-2, with TRBD2 matching 14 bases. Per germline, CDR1 SGHTA and CDR2 FQGNSA. This CDR3 is built from 17 residues. Trimming at V came to 5 bases and at J to 9 bases, leaving 12 bases not matched to a gene. Here the CDR3 DNA reads TGTGCCAGCAGCCGGACCGGGACTAGCGGGGGATACGGTGAGCAGTTCTTC. It encodes CASSRTGTSGGYGEQFF.

The chain employs TRBV10-3 and TRBJ1-1; D perhaps matches TRBD1 (5 bases). Germline-derived CDR1 and CDR2 are ENHRY and SYGVKD. The CDR3 totals 14 residues. V was cut by 5 bases and J by 5 bases, with 15 bases left in between. The CDR3 DNA sequence: TGTGCCATCAGTTCTCCCCCGGGGGATACTGAAGCTTTCTTT. As protein: CAISSPPGDTEAFF.

V and J are TRBV7-9 and TRBJ1-4; D ambiguous. Germline loops: CDR1 SEHNR, CDR2 FQNEAQ (reference sequence). The CDR3 is 13 amino acids. Trimming pared 2 bases from V and 7 bases from J, leaving 8 bases between. As DNA, the CDR3 is TGTGCCAGCAGCTTAATCGAGGCTGAAAAACTGTTTTTT. Encoded protein: CASSLIEAEKLFF. Using reference TRBV7-9 and TRBJ1-4 for the parts outside the CDR3, the full variable domain is DTGVSQNPRHKITKRGQNVTFRCDPISEHNRLYWYRQTLGQGPEFLTYFQNEAQLEKSRLLSDRFSAERPKGSFSTLEIQRTEQGDSAMYLCASSLIEAEKLFFGSGTQLSVL.

V is TRBV19 and J is TRBJ1-5; 8 nucleotides align to TRBD1. Germline CDR1 reads LNHDA; CDR2 reads SQIVND (reference sequence). The CDR3 consists of 16 residues. V gave up 1 base and J gave up 6 bases; unmatched junction bases: 8. The CDR3 bases are TGTGCCAGTAGTATAGTCCCAGGGGGCTCTGGTCAGCCCCAGCATTTT. Translation gives CASSIVPGGSGQPQHF.

J is TRBJ1-1 and V is TRBV7-9; D may be TRBD1 (5 bases). The CDR3 has 14 amino acids. Germline-derived CDR1 and CDR2 are SEHNR and FQNEAQ (reference sequence). Between the trimmed V and J ends, which lost 5 bases and 5 bases, there was a span of 15 bases. The CDR3 sequence: CASSGIGSGTEAFF. The CDR3 DNA reads TGTGCCAGCAGCGGTATTGGTTCAGGGACTGAAGCTTTCTTT. Looking up the rest from reference TRBV7-9 and TRBJ1-1 gives the full variable domain: DTGVSQNPRHKITKRGQNVTFRCDPISEHNRLYWYRQTLGQGPEFLTYFQNEAQLEKSRLLSDRFSAERPKGSFSTLEIQRTEQGDSAMYLCASSGIGSGTEAFFGQGTRLTVV.

The J gene is TRBJ2-3, the V gene TRBV5-5; D is possibly TRBD1 (5 bases). There are 15 residues in the CDR3. Germline CDR1 is SGHKS and CDR2 is YYEKEE (reference sequence). Trimming removed 2 bases from V and 0 bases from J, with 10 bases in between. The DNA for the CDR3 is TGTGCCAGCAGCTTAGGGGTTGCTAGCACAGATACGCAGTATTTT. Translation: CASSLGVASTDTQYF.

V usage is TRBV4-2 and J usage is TRBJ1-1; 7 positions agree with TRBD1. The V gene's germline CDR1 is LGHNA and CDR2 YNFKEQ. With V trimmed by 1 base and J by 5 bases, 4 bases remained unmatched. CDR3 size: 14 residues. The chain's CDR3 is CASSQGPRGTEAFF. The CDR3 bases are TGTGCCAGCAGCCAAGGCCCCAGGGGGACTGAAGCTTTCTTT.

The genes are TRBV6-5 and TRBJ2-5, with D perhaps matching TRBD2 (5 bases). Germline loops: CDR1 MNHEY, CDR2 SVGAGI. The V and J ends lost 0 bases and 4 bases respectively, with 12 bases between them. The CDR3 has 15 residues. The CDR3 protein is CASSYSIGSAETQYF. The CDR3 nucleotides are TGTGCCAGCAGTTACTCGATTGGTAGCGCAGAGACCCAGTACTTC.

The chain couples TRBV27 to TRBJ1-2, with 7 bases fitting TRBD1. V lost 4 bases and J lost 9; bases outside the gene matches: 8. Germline V gene sequence: CDR1 MNHEY, CDR2 SMNVEV (reference sequence). The CDR3 loop spans 13 amino acids. The CDR3 spells CASSYLTTGSYTF. In DNA, the CDR3 is TGTGCCAGCAGTTACCTTACGACAGGGAGCTACACCTTC.

CDR3 region: CASTSRRQGEAFF. CDR3 coding DNA: TGTGCCAGCACGTCCCGGAGACAGGGGGAAGCTTTCTTT. V usage is TRBV6-5 and J usage is TRBJ1-1; 8 nucleotides line up with TRBD1. Unmatched junction bases numbered 9, after V lost 7 bases and J lost 8 bases. Germline V gene lookup returns CDR1 MNHEY and CDR2 SVGAGI. The CDR3 spans 13 residues.

The table lists this clone with a count of one. The V and J genes are TRBV7-9 and TRBJ1-1; 7 nucleotides match TRBD1. Germline values: CDR1 SEHNR, CDR2 FQNEAQ (reference sequence). The CDR3 contains 14 residues. V was clipped by 1 base and J by 4 bases; unmatched bases: 3. The CDR3 region is CASSLDTGATEAFF. CDR3 DNA: TGTGCCAGCAGCTTAGATACAGGGGCCACTGAAGCTTTCTTT.

The chain joins TRBV7-2 to TRBJ1-6, with D tentatively TRBD1 (6 bases). CDR1 and CDR2 (germline): SGHTA, FQGNSA. The V gene lost 5 bases and the J gene lost 7 bases, with 18 bases spanning the gap. There are 16 residues in the CDR3. For the CDR3, the DNA is TGTGCCAGCAGCCCTCAGGGTGGGCAGGGGAATTCACCCCTCCACTTT. Translation gives CASSPQGGQGNSPLHF.

This chain connects TRBV6-4 to TRBJ1-2, with TRBD1 matching over 10 bases. CDR3 length: 18 amino acids. Per the germline V gene, CDR1 is MRHNA and CDR2 is SNTAGT. The junction had 14 bases not matched to a gene; V was cut back by 3 bases and J by 4 bases. The CDR3 DNA reads TGTGCCAGCAGTGAAGAAGGGACAGGGGAATTAGGGTTCTATGGCTACACCTTC. Amino acid sequence: CASSEEGTGELGFYGYTF.

The chain couples TRBV19 to TRBJ2-7; possibly TRBD1 for D (5 bases). CDR1 LNHDA and CDR2 SQIVND come from the germline V gene (reference sequence). V lost 4 bases to trimming and J lost 2 bases, with 12 bases between them. The CDR3 has 14 residues. The DNA of the CDR3 is TGTGCCAGTAGTACAAAGGGGAAGGCCTACGAGCAGTACTTC. Its protein is CASSTKGKAYEQYF.

V usage is TRBV5-1 and J usage is TRBJ2-2; 9 positions match TRBD1. The V segment lost 2 bases and the J segment 5 bases; nucleotides outside the gene matches: 7. The length of the CDR3 is 16 residues. CDR1 is SGHRS and CDR2 is YFSETQ in the germline V gene. This chain's CDR3 is CASSFYRGHGTGELFF. The CDR3 bases are TGCGCCAGCAGCTTTTACAGGGGGCATGGGACCGGGGAGCTGTTTTTT.

The chain employs TRBV6-5 and TRBJ2-7; TRBD1 matches 7 bases. CDR3 length: 13 amino acids. The germline V gene has CDR1 MNHEY and CDR2 SVGAGI. J was trimmed by 2 bases and V by 5 bases; bases with no gene match: 3. As DNA, the CDR3 is TGTGCCAGCAGTCGGGACAGCACCTACGAGCAGTACTTC. Translation: CASSRDSTYEQYF.

The chain recombines TRBV24-1 with TRBJ1-1; D might be TRBD1 (6 bases). V lost 3 bases and J 6 bases, leaving 10 bases between the germline ends. Germline V gives CDR1 KGHDR, CDR2 SFDVKD. CDR3 length equals 13 residues. CDR3 in amino acids: CATSDPYRAEAFF. The CDR3 DNA is TGTGCCACCAGTGATCCCTACAGGGCTGAAGCTTTCTTT.

The V gene is TRBV11-3, the J gene TRBJ2-7; weak D call: TRBD2 (6 bases). With 1 base removed from V and 4 bases from J, the gap between germline ends came to 8 bases. Germline V gene sequence: CDR1 SGHNT, CDR2 YENEEA. This CDR3 comprises 13 residues. CDR3 nucleotides: TGTGCCAGCAGCTTAGGGAGGGATTACGAGCAGTACTTC. Amino acid sequence: CASSLGRDYEQYF.

The chain joins TRBV15 to TRBJ1-1, with 7 bases fitting TRBD1. Germline V lookup: CDR1 LNHNV, CDR2 YYDKDF (reference sequence). Losses at the gene ends were 0 bases for V and 7 bases for J; bases not matched to a gene: 2. The CDR3 loop spans 13 amino acids. The CDR3 DNA is TGTGCCACCAGCAGAGATTGGGACAGTGAAGCTTTCTTT. Translation: CATSRDWDSEAFF.

The chain employs TRBV19 and TRBJ2-7, with 10 bases matching TRBD2. This CDR3 region has 16 residues. Trimming cost V 7 bases and J 0 bases; bases outside gene matches: 9. Germline-derived CDR1 and CDR2 are LNHDA and SQIVND (reference sequence). Here the CDR3 reads CASTLSGTSVSYEQYF. In DNA form, the CDR3 reads TGTGCCAGTACCCTCTCCGGGACTAGCGTCTCCTACGAGCAGTACTTC.

This clone appeared a single time. This chain links TRBV30 with TRBJ1-5; D unclear. V shed 0 bases and J shed 0 bases, with 6 bases lying between them. The CDR3 sequence is 14 residues long. Germline V gene sequence: CDR1 GTSNPN, CDR2 SVGIG (reference sequence). CDR3 region: CAWSVSNSNQPQHF. The CDR3 nucleotides read TGTGCCTGGAGTGTATCCAATAGCAATCAGCCCCAGCATTTT.

This chain connects TRBV5-1 to TRBJ1-6; no definite D call. Trimming took 3 bases from V and 10 from J, leaving 17 bases between them. CDR1 and CDR2 (germline): SGHRS, YFSETQ. The CDR3 spans 15 residues. CDR3 residues: CASSSRETTGSPLHF. The CDR3 DNA is TGCGCCAGCAGCTCCCGGGAGACTACGGGATCACCCCTCCACTTT.

The rearrangement links TRBV30 to TRBJ1-2, with D perhaps TRBD1 (5 bases). The germline gives CDR1 GTSNPN, CDR2 SVGIG (reference sequence). This CDR3 contains 12 residues. Trimming shortened V by 4 bases and J by 8 bases, and 14 bases separated the two germline ends. The CDR3 region is CAWNLAGLGYTF. The CDR3 nucleotides are TGTGCCTGGAATCTGGCAGGGCTCGGCTACACCTTC.

This clone was found once. This chain joins TRBV5-4 and TRBJ2-7; 12 nucleotides match TRBD2. J was trimmed by 1 base and V by 4 bases; bases with no gene match: 3. The CDR3 has 15 amino acids. The germline CDR1 and CDR2 sequences are SGHNT and YYREEE (reference sequence). The CDR3 is CASSSGLAGSYEQYF. CDR3 coding DNA: TGTGCCAGCAGCAGTGGACTAGCGGGGTCCTACGAGCAGTACTTC. The complete variable domain, with remaining parts taken from reference TRBV5-4 and TRBJ2-7, reads ETGVTQSPTHLIKTRGQQVTLRCSSQSGHNTVSWYQQALGQGPQFIFQYYREEENGRGNFPPRFSGLQFPNYSSELNVNALELDDSALYLCASSSGLAGSYEQYFGPGTRLTVT.

V usage is TRBV28 and J usage is TRBJ2-1, with D maybe TRBD1 (6 bases). Trimming stripped 3 bases from V and 15 bases from J, with 15 bases between. Germline loops: CDR1 MDHEN, CDR2 SYDVKM. CDR3 length equals 12 residues. CDR3: CASSLSRGRVFF. In DNA, the CDR3 is TGTGCCAGCAGTTTGTCCAGGGGAAGGGTGTTCTTC. The entire variable domain, with the rest obtained from reference TRBV28 and TRBJ2-1, is as follows: DVKVTQSSRYLVKRTGEKVFLECVQDMDHENMFWYRQDPGLGLRLIYFSYDVKMKEKGDIPEGYSVSREKKERFSLILESASTNQTSMYLCASSLSRGRVFFGPGTRLTVL.